Presented here are 4 T cell receptor beta chains from one specimen sequenced in a study of beta chain features in type 1 diabetes. The study reverse transcribed the entire isolated RNA, so it sequenced expressed TCRB transcripts. Profiling relied on immunoSEQ multiplex PCR, and the TCRdb table lists in-frame clones only, not all of them. The table shows 200,000 to 300,000 clones, with 68% occurring only once. The sample taken for sequencing was naive CD4+ T cells from blood. The source is a man younger than 40 in good health.

This sequence joins TRBV10-3 and TRBJ1-6, with D uncertain. Trimming removed 5 bases from V and 5 bases from J, with 7 bases in between. Germline-derived CDR1 and CDR2 are ENHRY and SYGVKD. The CDR3 has 13 residues. The CDR3 bases are TGTGCCATCAGTAGGGCCAATAATTCACCCCTCCACTTT. Its protein product is CAISRANNSPLHF.

This clone was recorded a few times. V usage is TRBV30 and J usage is TRBJ2-4, with 7 positions matching TRBD1. Trimming at V came to 0 bases and at J to 10 bases, leaving 0 bases not matched to a gene. Germline values: CDR1 GTSNPN, CDR2 SVGIG (reference sequence). The CDR3 sequence is 11 residues long. This CDR3 is CAWSVQGIQYF. CDR3 coding DNA: TGTGCCTGGAGTGTACAGGGGATTCAGTACTTC. The variable domain in full, with the rest retrieved from reference TRBV30 and TRBJ2-4, is SQTIHQWPATLVQPVGSPLSLECTVEGTSNPNLYWYRQAAGRGLQLLFYSVGIGQISSEVPQNLSASRPQDRQFILSSKKLLLSDSGFYLCAWSVQGIQYFGAGTRLSVL.

The chain employs TRBV27 and TRBJ2-4, with D perhaps TRBD2 (6 bases). The CDR3 has 13 amino acids. CDR1 and CDR2 from the germline V gene are MNHEY and SMNVEV (reference sequence). V was pared by 8 bases and J by 5 bases, with 13 bases between. The CDR3 loop reads CASGRWAENIQYF. The CDR3 nucleotides read TGTGCCAGCGGGAGGTGGGCAGAAAACATTCAGTACTTC.

V and J are TRBV30 and TRBJ2-1, with D uncertain. Germline V gene lookup returns CDR1 GTSNPN and CDR2 SVGIG (reference sequence). V was clipped by 5 bases and J by 8 bases, with 10 bases between them. The length of the CDR3 is 11 residues. For the CDR3, the DNA is TGTGCCTGGTCCCCGCGGTATGAGCAGTTCTTC. Amino acid sequence: CAWSPRYEQFF.